The clone carrying this T cell receptor beta chain was recorded many times. The data originate from a study of CD8 T cells in ankylosing spondylitis. Via MiXCR, TCRdb re-called the 5' RACE reads, giving one row per CDR3 protein. This sample has 240,000 or so distinct CDR3 sequences, with 8% to 9.5% found just once. Sequenced: blood, either unsorted or a sorted T cell fraction (not recorded which). The clonotype originates from a male donor with ankylosing spondylitis or in good health (not recorded which).

The CDR3 loop is CSVDLEGGGNTEAFF. CDR3 DNA sequence: TGCAGCGTTGATCTGGAGGGGGGCGGAAACACTGAAGCTTTCTTT. The rearrangement joins TRBV29-1 to TRBJ1-1, with a tentative D call TRBD1 (6 bases). The V gene lost 3 bases and the J gene lost 2 bases, with 16 bases spanning the gap. The CDR3 extends over 15 amino acids. CDR1 is SQVTM, CDR2 ANQGSEA, per germline.